This TCR beta chain appears in the sequencing data of a study of T cells in Graves' hyperthyroidism and ophthalmopathy (dated by TCRdb to between 2018 and 2020). A note on the overall study: Peripheral blood was sampled at the time of initial diagnosis, prior to any treatment. A discovery cohort of about 95 patients, approximately 45 with Graves' ophthalmopathy and 55 to 60 with stable Graves' hyperthyroidism, was used to find distinguishing TCR V-J signatures. An independent validation cohort of around 20 hyperthyroidism patients and approximately 17 patients who later progressed to ophthalmopathy tested prospective prediction of ophthalmopathy. The 95 to 100 discovery patients were divided at random into training and test sets in a 7:3 ratio. In roughly six Graves' hyperthyroidism patients, the study also compared T-cell repertoires from thyroid tissue with T-cell repertoires from blood. After blood sampling, hyperthyroidism patients were treated with methimazole at a starting dose of 30 mg daily, and ophthalmopathy patients were treated with high-dose intravenous methylprednisolone. TCR Vbeta CDR3 sequencing of roughly 140 peripheral blood samples (43 ophthalmopathy, about 74 hyperthyroidism and roughly 17 progressor patients) is reported in the paper. The investigation overall reported the following: Most expanded thyroid clonotypes (frequency above 0.001) were also detected in blood, a finding suggesting that blood repertoires may reflect thyroid immune responses. In validation, progression to ophthalmopathy was predicted by the model with 55% to 71% sensitivity and about 72% specificity, a median of roughly 6.4 months before onset. No statistical method was used to fix the sample size in advance, and group allocation was not hidden from the investigators. A 13 V-J signature model separated ophthalmopathy from stable hyperthyroidism, with approximately 87% sensitivity and 81.08% specificity in cross-validation and 80%/75% in testing.

The TCR beta CDR3 regions were amplified from RNA transcripts. For the first round of RT-PCR on the TCR CDR3, the HTBI primer set was used together with the Qiagen OneStep RT-PCR kit. A second multiplex PCR round built the libraries, followed by size selection and purification. Libraries were sequenced paired-end with 100 bp reads on an Illumina HiSeq2000. In the source study's methods: SOAPnuke was used to process the raw data, removing reads that contained adapters or uncalled bases, had a mean Phred below 15, or lacked an exact match to the constant primer or identifier. High-quality paired reads were merged using COPE v1.2.5, and each unique nucleotide sequence was defined as a clonotype. Clonotypes were aligned to IMGT TRBV, TRBD and TRBJ reference segments using MiTCR v1.1. The analysis was restricted to V-J combinations with a frequency above 0.0001, which together covered 99.2% of the repertoires. A TCS score was defined as the ratio between F50 (clonal expansion) and ExV (chaos), using BLOSUM62-based TCRdist between CDR3 peptides within each V-J. Welch's t-statistics and random forest reduced approximately 520 V-J features to 13, which were used in a naive Bayes classifier (R e1071). The public sequencing data were trimmed at Q25 with fastp and processed into clonotypes with MiXCR by TCRdb, which kept only in-frame beta chains. For every CDR3 protein sequence, its rows merge into one entry that carries the most common genes and DNA. The V and J calls shown here were made by TCRdb, not taken from the authors' results. The sample table contains over 450,000 distinct CDR3 sequences; only one count was recorded for roughly an eighth of them. Clones ranked in the top ten supply about 17% of the sample.

This clonotype was found many times. There is no known antigen for this receptor. The sample holds no much larger clone one base away, and base qualities are not on file. The junction shows trimming of 2 bases on V and 2 bases on J, plus 13 bases between the germline ends. The germline V gene specifies MDHEN as CDR1 and SYDVKM as CDR2. The CDR3 has 16 amino acids, counting the end cysteine and phenylalanine. Only the CDR3 region is kept as DNA, spanning 48 bases read in frame from base 1. Stable Graves' hyperthyroidism was defined as the absence of progression to ophthalmopathy over 18 months of follow-up. The hyperthyroidism patients were between 18 and 65 years old and newly diagnosed, with a disease duration of less than 2 months. The study excluded patients with uncontrolled infections, other autoimmune diseases, pregnancy or lactation. Diagnoses were established on the basis of clinical symptoms, serum thyroxine and TRAb, thyroid ultrasound, and orbital computed tomography. PBMCs were separated from roughly 9.6 ml of fresh peripheral blood using Ficoll-Paque density gradient centrifugation. Total RNA was extracted with Trizol reagent, and quality was checked on an Agilent 2100 Bioanalyzer.

The clonotype comes from a woman aged 18 to 35 with Graves' hyperthyroidism. The sequenced material came from blood. The chain uses TRBV28 and TRBJ2-4; the D gene cannot be named for sure. Here is the DNA: TGTGCCAGCAGTTTAAGTAGCCTGGAGTCCAAAAACATTCAGTACTTC. Its product reads: CASSLSSLESKNIQYF. Outside the CDR3, residues come from the reference TRBV28 and TRBJ2-4 proteins, so the full variable domain is: DVKVTQSSRYLVKRTGEKVFLECVQDMDHENMFWYRQDPGLGLRLIYFSYDVKMKEKGDIPEGYSVSREKKERFSLILESASTNQTSMYLCASSLSSLESKNIQYFGAGTRLSVL.